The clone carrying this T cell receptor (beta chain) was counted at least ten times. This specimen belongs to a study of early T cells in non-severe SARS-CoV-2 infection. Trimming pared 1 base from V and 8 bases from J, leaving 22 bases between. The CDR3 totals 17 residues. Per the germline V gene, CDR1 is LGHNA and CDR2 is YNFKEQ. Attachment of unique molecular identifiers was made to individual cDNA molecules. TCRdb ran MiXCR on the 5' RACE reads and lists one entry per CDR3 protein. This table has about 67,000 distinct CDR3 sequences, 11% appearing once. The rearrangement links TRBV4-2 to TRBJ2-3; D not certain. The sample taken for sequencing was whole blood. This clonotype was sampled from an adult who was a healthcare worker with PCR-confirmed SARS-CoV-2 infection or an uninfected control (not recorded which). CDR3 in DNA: TGTGCCAGCAGCCAAGCATACAGCGCCTCCAGTCCGGCTACGCAGTATTTT. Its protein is CASSQAYSASSPATQYF.